These 19 T cell receptor beta chains were all obtained from the same sample, sequenced in a study of T cell responses to AZD1222 COVID-19 vaccine. Clones were read by immunoSEQ multiplex PCR, and TCRdb kept only the in-frame ones, dropping some. This table holds 70,000 to 90,000 clones, roughly nine tenths found once. The sample was peripheral blood, taken on day 0 of AZD1222 vaccination. Receptors were obtained from an adult in good health.

In DNA form, the CDR3 reads TGTGCCAGCAGTTCACTCCAGGGTTCAACCACTGAAGCTTTCTTT. Encoded protein: CASSSLQGSTTEAFF. The genes are TRBV28 and TRBJ1-1; D perhaps matches TRBD1 (5 bases). CDR3 length: 15 residues. Per germline, CDR1 MDHEN and CDR2 SYDVKM. V lost 4 bases and J lost 4, with 16 bases in between.

The chain recombines TRBV28 with TRBJ2-7; 8 nucleotides match TRBD2. The CDR3 spans 12 residues. Germline values: CDR1 MDHEN, CDR2 SYDVKM. J was trimmed by 1 base and V by 8 bases; bases with no gene match: 1. CDR3: CASGGRSYEQYF. The CDR3 region has the DNA TGTGCCAGCGGCGGGAGGTCCTACGAGCAGTACTTC.

The chain couples TRBV4-2 to TRBJ2-7; TRBD1 agrees at 9 bases. The germline CDR1 and CDR2 sequences are LGHNA and YNFKEQ. V was clipped by 4 bases and J by 4 bases; unmatched bases: 8. The CDR3 length is 15 residues. The CDR3 DNA reads TGTGCCAGCAGCCTTCAGACAGGGGGGGAATACGAGCAGTACTTC. Amino acid sequence: CASSLQTGGEYEQYF.

The V and J genes are TRBV5-1 and TRBJ1-2; TRBD1 aligns across 11 bases. CDR3 length equals 15 residues. Per germline, CDR1 SGHRS and CDR2 YFSETQ. The trim removed 4 bases at V and 3 bases at J, leaving 5 bases unmatched. CDR3 in amino acids: CASSLGTGGDYGYTF. The CDR3 region has the DNA TGCGCCAGCAGCCTCGGGACAGGGGGTGACTATGGCTACACCTTC.

The J gene is TRBJ2-2, the V gene TRBV9, with 8 bases aligning to TRBD2. Germline V CDR1 and CDR2: SGDLS, YYNGEE. V lost 0 bases and J lost 3; bases outside the gene matches: 1. This CDR3 spans 15 amino acids. Here the CDR3 DNA reads TGTGCCAGCAGCGTAGCGGGGGGGGACACCGGGGAGCTGTTTTTT. The encoded protein is CASSVAGGDTGELFF.

The chain uses TRBV28 and TRBJ2-7; TRBD2 aligns across 10 bases. Unmatched junction bases numbered 11, after V lost 6 bases and J lost 3 bases. This CDR3 contains 16 residues. Germline V gene data show CDR1 as MDHEN and CDR2 as SYDVKM. The chain's CDR3 is CASRDPGASGGYEQYF. CDR3 in DNA: TGTGCCAGCAGGGACCCCGGGGCTAGCGGGGGCTACGAGCAGTACTTC.

The rearrangement links TRBV4-1 to TRBJ1-3, with 11 positions matching TRBD1. CDR1 is MGHRA, CDR2 YSYEKL, per germline. This CDR3 has 17 amino acids. V trimming: 3 bases; J trimming: 3 bases; junction bases outside the gene matches: 7. Written as DNA, the CDR3 is TGCGCCAGCAGCCAGACCGGGACAGGGGGTTTTGGAAACACCATATATTTT. Residues: CASSQTGTGGFGNTIYF.

The rearrangement joins TRBV5-1 to TRBJ1-4, with D unclear. V lost 4 bases to trimming and J lost 0 bases, with 13 bases between them. The CDR3 sequence is 16 residues long. CDR1 and CDR2 (germline): SGHRS, YFSETQ. The CDR3 sequence is CASSPPSGTTNEKLFF. The CDR3 bases are TGCGCCAGCAGCCCCCCCTCTGGGACAACTAATGAAAAACTGTTTTTT. Based on the CDR3 plus reference TRBV5-1 and TRBJ1-4, the full variable domain is KAGVTQTPRYLIKTRGQQVTLSCSPISGHRSVSWYQQTPGQGLQFLFEYFSETQRNKGNFPGRFSGRQFSNSRSEMNVSTLELGDSALYLCASSPPSGTTNEKLFFGSGTQLSVL.

The chain combines TRBV10-3 with TRBJ1-1; D gene uncertain. The germline V gene encodes CDR1 ENHRY and CDR2 SYGVKD. Trimming pared 7 bases from V and 1 base from J, leaving 10 bases between. The CDR3 has 13 residues. The CDR3: CAIMAGPNTEAFF. Written as DNA, the CDR3 is TGTGCCATCATGGCAGGACCGAACACTGAAGCTTTCTTT.

The J gene is TRBJ1-5, the V gene TRBV4-1; possible D gene TRBD1, 5 bases. This CDR3 has 16 amino acids. In germline, CDR1 is MGHRA, CDR2 YSYEKL. The V gene lost 4 bases and the J gene lost 1 base, with 14 bases spanning the gap. The CDR3 DNA reads as TGCGCCAGCAGCCTGGGAAGCGGGGGAAGCAATCAGCCCCAGCATTTT. This codes for CASSLGSGGSNQPQHF.

V and J are TRBV3-1 (or the pseudogene TRBV3-2) and TRBJ2-7; 11 bases fit TRBD1. The CDR3 consists of 14 residues. Germline V lookup: CDR1 LGHDT, CDR2 YNNKEL (reference sequence). V shed 3 bases, J shed 4 bases, and the junction held 2 bases outside the gene matches. CDR3 coding DNA: TGTGCCAGCAGCCAGGACAGGGGGCGGTACGAGCAGTACTTC. It yields the protein CASSQDRGRYEQYF.

V and J are TRBV19 and TRBJ1-1, with a possible D match to TRBD1 (5 bases). Trimming shortened V by 2 bases and J by 13 bases, and 17 bases separated the two germline ends. Per germline, CDR1 LNHDA and CDR2 SQIVND (reference sequence). This CDR3 has 13 amino acids. Written as DNA, the CDR3 is TGTGCCAGTAGTATAAAGGGAGTGGGGCAGGGTTTCTTT. Translating gives CASSIKGVGQGFF.

The CDR3: CASSSVGTGRTGELFF. The DNA for the CDR3 is TGTGCCAGCAGCTCCGTAGGGACAGGCCGCACCGGGGAGCTGTTTTTT. The chain uses TRBV7-2 and TRBJ2-2, with 8 bases identical to TRBD1. The J segment lost 4 bases and the V segment lost 4 bases, leaving 8 bases of the junction unmatched. CDR3 length equals 16 residues. Germline assignment: CDR1 SGHTA and CDR2 FQGNSA.

V is TRBV24-1 and J is TRBJ2-1, with 8 bases that match TRBD1. There are 13 residues in the CDR3. Trimming cost V 4 bases and J 6 bases; bases outside gene matches: 1. Germline V gene data show CDR1 as KGHDR and CDR2 as SFDVKD. DNA of the CDR3: TGTGCCACCAGTGAAACAGGGGGCAATGAGCAGTTCTTC. Translating it yields CATSETGGNEQFF.

The chain joins TRBV3-1 (or the pseudogene TRBV3-2) to TRBJ2-7; a weak D match, TRBD2 (6 bases). The CDR3 sequence is 13 residues long. Germline values: CDR1 LGHDT, CDR2 YNNKEL (reference sequence). V was pared by 6 bases and J by 3 bases, with 12 bases between. CDR3 coding DNA: TGTGCCAGCAGTCTGACTAGTTTCTACGAGCAGTACTTC. Translation: CASSLTSFYEQYF.

The count of this clone is one. The chain uses TRBV11-2 and TRBJ2-1; 11 nucleotides agree with TRBD2. CDR3 size: 16 residues. From germline, CDR1 is SGHAT and CDR2 FQNNGV. V lost 5 bases and J lost 7; bases outside the gene matches: 10. The CDR3 sequence is CASSLPPSGRRNEQFF. The CDR3 nucleotides read TGTGCCAGCAGCCTACCCCCTAGCGGGAGGCGGAATGAGCAGTTCTTC. The entire variable domain, with the rest obtained from reference TRBV11-2 and TRBJ2-1, is as follows: EAGVAQSPRYKIIEKRQSVAFWCNPISGHATLYWYQQILGQGPKLLIQFQNNGVVDDSQLPKDRFSAERLKGVDSTLKIQPAKLEDSAVYLCASSLPPSGRRNEQFFGPGTRLTVL.

This chain connects TRBV28 to TRBJ1-1; the D is unclear. This CDR3 is 12 amino acids long. The V and J ends lost 5 bases and 2 bases respectively, with 6 bases between them. Germline V gives CDR1 MDHEN, CDR2 SYDVKM. CDR3 sequence: CASSVSNTEAFF. In nucleotides, the CDR3 is TGTGCCAGCAGTGTTAGTAACACTGAAGCTTTCTTT.

This chain connects TRBV11-2 to TRBJ2-5, with D perhaps matching TRBD1 (5 bases). This CDR3 is built from 13 residues. The V and J ends lost 3 bases and 4 bases respectively, with 9 bases between them. The V gene's germline CDR1 is SGHAT and CDR2 FQNNGV. CDR3 protein: CASSFGQGETQYF. CDR3 bases: TGTGCCAGCAGCTTTGGGCAGGGAGAGACCCAGTACTTC.

In nucleotides, the CDR3 is TGTGCCAGCAGTTGGACAGGGGGTCAGCCCCAGCATTTT. This encodes CASSWTGGQPQHF. The chain combines TRBV6-2 or TRBV6-3 with TRBJ1-5, with 10 bases lining up with TRBD1. The CDR3 totals 13 residues. Trimming removed 4 bases from V and 6 bases from J; junction bases left unmatched: 0. The germline V gene encodes CDR1 MNHEY and CDR2 SVGEGT.